One and the same sample provided the 30 T cell receptor beta chains below, sequenced in a study of blood T cell repertoires in COVID-19. Assay used: immunoSEQ multiplex PCR; TCRdb lists only in-frame clones, some missing. The sample lists approximately 220,000 clones; around 82% were seen once. What was sequenced was PBMCs or T cells enriched from blood (not recorded which). The receptors come from a woman aged 40 to 50 with acute COVID-19.

The chain has TRBV19 and TRBJ1-3, with TRBD1 identical over 7 bases. Trimming cost V 6 bases and J 0 bases; bases outside gene matches: 5. The CDR3 contains 15 residues. Germline loops: CDR1 LNHDA, CDR2 SQIVND (reference sequence). The CDR3, as DNA: TGTGCCAGTAGACGGGACAGCTCCTCTGGAAACACCATATATTTT. The encoded protein is CASRRDSSSGNTIYF.

The V call is TRBV27, the J call TRBJ1-5; D may be TRBD1 (6 bases). The CDR3 runs 15 residues. V dropped 6 bases and J dropped 2 bases, with 14 bases sitting between them. Germline lookup yields CDR1 MNHEY and CDR2 SMNVEV (reference sequence). The CDR3 sequence is CASRWSGVGNQPQHF. Written as DNA, the CDR3 is TGTGCCAGCAGATGGTCAGGGGTAGGCAATCAGCCCCAGCATTTT.

CDR3 protein: CASSHRGESPLHF. The CDR3 DNA reads as TGTGCCAGTAGTCACAGGGGGGAATCACCCCTCCACTTT. This chain uses TRBV19 with TRBJ1-6; 8 positions match TRBD1. The CDR3 is made up of 13 amino acids. With 5 bases clipped from V and 10 bases from J, the junction kept 4 bases outside the gene matches. The germline CDR1 and CDR2 sequences are LNHDA and SQIVND (reference sequence).

The chain links TRBV28 to TRBJ1-5, with D perhaps TRBD1 (5 bases). Trimming left V 5 bases short and J 0 bases short, with 20 bases between. This CDR3 spans 18 amino acids. Germline V gives CDR1 MDHEN, CDR2 SYDVKM. The CDR3 region has the DNA TGTGCCAGCAGTCCCCAGGGTTGGGGTTCAGGTAGCAATCAGCCCCAGCATTTT. Its protein is CASSPQGWGSGSNQPQHF.

This chain connects TRBV19 to TRBJ1-6; D is unclear. V was pared by 3 bases and J by 7 bases, with 7 bases between. The CDR3 runs to 13 residues. Germline V gene lookup returns CDR1 LNHDA and CDR2 SQIVND (reference sequence). The CDR3 region has the DNA TGTGCCAGTAGTATGATGGCCAATTCACCCCTCCACTTT. Its protein product is CASSMMANSPLHF.

The chain combines TRBV9 with TRBJ1-1; D not certain. V lost 3 bases and J lost 0, with 12 bases in between. Looked up from germline, CDR1 is SGDLS and CDR2 is YYNGEE. This CDR3 contains 15 residues. The CDR3 DNA follows: TGTGCCAGCAGCGGGGCCTCCCCCCTGAACACTGAAGCTTTCTTT. Translation: CASSGASPLNTEAFF.

This chain joins TRBV30 and TRBJ1-6, with 10 bases lining up with TRBD1. Germline CDR1 reads GTSNPN; CDR2 reads SVGIG (reference sequence). V dropped 3 bases and J dropped 7; count of bases not matched to a gene: 9. This CDR3 spans 16 amino acids. The CDR3 loop is CAWSRETGGGNSPLHF. CDR3 coding DNA: TGTGCCTGGAGCCGAGAGACAGGGGGCGGAAATTCACCCCTCCACTTT. Drawing the rest from reference TRBV30 and TRBJ1-6, the complete variable domain is SQTIHQWPATLVQPVGSPLSLECTVEGTSNPNLYWYRQAAGRGLQLLFYSVGIGQISSEVPQNLSASRPQDRQFILSSKKLLLSDSGFYLCAWSRETGGGNSPLHFGNGTRLTVT.

This chain joins TRBV30 and TRBJ1-2; 7 bases line up with TRBD1. V shed 3 bases and J 6 bases; nucleotides not matched to a gene: 4. There are 12 residues in the CDR3. Per germline, CDR1 GTSNPN and CDR2 SVGIG (reference sequence). This chain's CDR3 is CAWSEGADGYTF. In DNA, the CDR3 is TGTGCCTGGAGCGAGGGGGCGGATGGCTACACCTTC.

This rearrangement joins TRBV11-3 to TRBJ1-1; tentative D call: TRBD1 (6 bases). The CDR3 has 14 residues. CDR1 and CDR2 from the germline V gene are SGHNT and YENEEA. The ends were cut back, 4 bases at V and 4 bases at J, with 13 bases in the middle. Here the CDR3 reads CASSSGETGTEAFF. Written as DNA, the CDR3 is TGTGCCAGCAGCTCAGGGGAAACGGGCACTGAAGCTTTCTTT.

V and J are TRBV2 and TRBJ2-2; a weak D match, TRBD1 (6 bases). V lost 5 bases, J lost 4 bases, and 11 bases lay in between. Looked up from germline, CDR1 is SNHLY and CDR2 is FYNNEI. The length of the CDR3 is 14 residues. For the CDR3, the DNA is TGTGCCAGCAGTTTCACAGGGAGCACCGGGGAGCTGTTTTTT. This gives the protein CASSFTGSTGELFF. The variable domain in full, completed from reference TRBV2 and TRBJ2-2, reads EPEVTQTPSHQVTQMGQEVILRCVPISNHLYFYWYRQILGQKVEFLVSFYNNEISEKSEIFDDQFSVERPDGSNFTLKIRSTKLEDSAMYFCASSFTGSTGELFFGEGSRLTVL.

The chain couples TRBV19 to TRBJ2-1, with D possibly being TRBD1 (6 bases). Germline V gene sequence: CDR1 LNHDA, CDR2 SQIVND (reference sequence). Trimming removed 6 bases at V and 7 bases at J, with 19 bases between. The CDR3 runs 15 residues. The CDR3 region is CASSRTGLGLNEQFF. The CDR3 nucleotides read TGTGCCAGTAGCAGAACAGGGTTAGGCTTGAATGAGCAGTTCTTC.

V and J are TRBV3-1 (or the pseudogene TRBV3-2) and TRBJ1-2; 10 nucleotides match TRBD1. CDR3 length: 16 residues. J lost 7 bases, V lost 0 bases, and 8 bases had no gene match. Germline-derived CDR1 and CDR2 are LGHDT and YNNKEL (reference sequence). CDR3 nucleotides: TGTGCCAGCAGCCAAGATCTCGACAGGGGGCGGGTTGGCTACACCTTC. Protein: CASSQDLDRGRVGYTF.

This clone was seen more than once but under ten times. V is TRBV29-1 and J is TRBJ2-7; 11 positions match TRBD1. This CDR3 is built from 14 residues. Germline lookup yields CDR1 SQVTM and CDR2 ANQGSEA. V shed 7 bases and J 4 bases; nucleotides not matched to a gene: 9. CDR3 in DNA: TGCAGCGGAGTTGGGACAGGGGGGAAATACGAGCAGTACTTC. Translating gives CSGVGTGGKYEQYF.

This chain links TRBV10-1 with TRBJ1-2; 7 positions match TRBD1. Trimming took 3 bases from V and 5 from J; bases not matched to a gene: 3. Germline-derived CDR1 and CDR2 are WNHNN and SYGVQD (reference sequence). The CDR3 consists of 13 residues. The CDR3 sequence: CASSDNRGYGYTF. In DNA form, the CDR3 reads TGCGCCAGCAGTGACAACAGGGGATATGGCTACACCTTC.

The rearrangement links TRBV27 to TRBJ1-5; D remains ambiguous. Germline CDR1 MNHEY, CDR2 SMNVEV (reference sequence). V lost 2 bases, J lost 4 bases, and 9 bases lay in between. This CDR3 has 14 residues. The CDR3 region is CASSLPGSNQPQHF. CDR3 coding DNA: TGTGCCAGCAGTTTACCAGGCTCTAATCAGCCCCAGCATTTT.

The genes are TRBV11-3 and TRBJ1-1, with TRBD1 matching 9 bases. Germline V gene data show CDR1 as SGHNT and CDR2 as YENEEA. The CDR3 is made up of 14 amino acids. Losses at the gene ends were 3 bases for V and 1 base for J; bases not matched to a gene: 0. The CDR3 loop reads CASSLGQGNTEAFF. The CDR3 DNA follows: TGTGCCAGCAGCTTGGGACAGGGGAACACTGAAGCTTTCTTT. Full variable domain (outside the CDR3, taken from reference TRBV11-3 and TRBJ1-1): EAGVVQSPRYKIIEKKQPVAFWCNPISGHNTLYWYLQNLGQGPELLIRYENEEAVDDSQLPKDRFSAERLKGVDSTLKIQPAELGDSAVYLCASSLGQGNTEAFFGQGTRLTVV.

The V call is TRBV19, the J call TRBJ1-2; 7 bases agree with TRBD1. Germline assignment: CDR1 LNHDA and CDR2 SQIVND (reference sequence). This CDR3 region has 15 residues. V dropped 5 bases and J dropped 6; count of bases not matched to a gene: 12. The CDR3 protein is CASSPRQGRTDGYTF. The CDR3 DNA is TGTGCCAGTAGTCCGCGACAGGGAAGGACGGATGGCTACACCTTC.

The gene calls are TRBV19 and TRBJ1-4, with D unresolved. The germline CDR1 and CDR2 sequences are LNHDA and SQIVND (reference sequence). Trimming left V 3 bases short and J 0 bases short, with 11 bases between. There are 16 residues in the CDR3. The CDR3 nucleotides read TGTGCCAGTAGTATGGCCAGACTGACAACTAATGAAAAACTGTTTTTT. Translated, it gives CASSMARLTTNEKLFF.

About this clone: Within the sample, other DNA sequences also encode this same CDR3. V usage is TRBV19 and J usage is TRBJ2-5, with D tentatively TRBD1 (6 bases). V shed 1 base and J shed 5 bases, with 8 bases lying between them. This CDR3 is 13 amino acids long. Germline V gene sequence: CDR1 LNHDA, CDR2 SQIVND (reference sequence). The DNA of the CDR3 is TGTGCCAGTAGTATAGGGGGGCTGGAGACCCAGTACTTC. Translating it yields CASSIGGLETQYF.

The chain uses TRBV11-2 and TRBJ1-4, with 10 positions matching TRBD1. After removal of 5 bases from V and 6 bases from J, the junction contained 9 bases not matched to a gene. The CDR3 contains 16 residues. Germline lookup yields CDR1 SGHAT and CDR2 FQNNGV. The DNA for the CDR3 is TGTGCCAGCAGCCTAGTCGGGACAGGGGCGGATGAAAAACTGTTTTTT. This gives the protein CASSLVGTGADEKLFF.

This chain uses TRBV7-9 with TRBJ1-6, with D maybe TRBD1 (5 bases). The CDR3 has 12 residues. Trimming shortened V by 1 base and J by 14 bases, and 9 bases separated the two germline ends. Looked up from germline, CDR1 is SEHNR and CDR2 is FQNEAQ (reference sequence). The CDR3: CASSLGTMALHF. The DNA for the CDR3 is TGTGCCAGCAGCTTAGGGACAATGGCCCTCCACTTT.

The chain uses TRBV14 and TRBJ1-2, with a tentative D call TRBD1 (5 bases). Trimming removed 0 bases from V and 4 bases from J, with 9 bases in between. This CDR3 spans 14 amino acids. CDR1 and CDR2 from the germline V gene are SGHDN and FVKESK. This CDR3 reads CASSQDAGVYGYTF. The CDR3 coding sequence is TGTGCCAGCAGCCAAGATGCGGGGGTCTATGGCTACACCTTC. Combining the CDR3 with reference TRBV14 and TRBJ1-2 gives the whole variable domain EAGVTQFPSHSVIEKGQTVTLRCDPISGHDNLYWYRRVMGKEIKFLLHFVKESKQDESGMPNNRFLAERTGGTYSTLKVQPAELEDSGVYFCASSQDAGVYGYTFGSGTRLTVV.

The gene calls are TRBV6-1 and TRBJ2-7; TRBD1 might be the D (8 bases). V lost 2 bases to trimming and J lost 0 bases, with 14 bases between them. Germline-derived CDR1 and CDR2 are MNHNS and SASEGT. This CDR3 comprises 16 residues. Here the CDR3 reads CASSEQGAGASYEQYF. CDR3 in DNA: TGTGCCAGCAGTGAACAGGGGGCGGGGGCCTCCTACGAGCAGTACTTC.

V is TRBV7-3 and J is TRBJ2-5; unclear D gene. CDR3 length equals 14 residues. Germline CDR1 SGHTA, CDR2 FQGTGA. Trimming stripped 3 bases from V and 0 bases from J, with 8 bases between. This CDR3 is CASSLTPYQETQYF. CDR3 nucleotide sequence: TGTGCCAGCAGCTTGACACCGTACCAAGAGACCCAGTACTTC. The whole variable domain, filled in from reference TRBV7-3 and TRBJ2-5, reads GAGVSQTPSNKVTEKGKYVELRCDPISGHTALYWYRQSLGQGPEFLIYFQGTGAADDSGLPNDRFFAVRPEGSVSTLKIQRTERGDSAVYLCASSLTPYQETQYFGPGTRLLVL.

The CDR3 bases are TGCGCCAGCAGCTTGGTTTGGCAGGGGAACTACGAGCAGTACTTC. It encodes CASSLVWQGNYEQYF. The rearrangement links TRBV5-1 to TRBJ2-7; D is possibly TRBD1 (6 bases). Trimming took off 0 bases at V and 3 bases at J, with 13 bases between the two ends. Germline V CDR1 and CDR2: SGHRS, YFSETQ. This CDR3 has 15 amino acids.

The chain carries TRBV5-1 and TRBJ2-7; 11 bases fit TRBD1. The V segment lost 4 bases and the J segment 5 bases; nucleotides outside the gene matches: 8. CDR3 size: 15 residues. Germline V lookup: CDR1 SGHRS, CDR2 YFSETQ. The CDR3 spells CASSKNGQGANEQYF. The DNA for the CDR3 is TGCGCCAGCAGCAAGAACGGACAGGGGGCTAACGAGCAGTACTTC. Full variable domain (remainder filled in from reference TRBV5-1 and TRBJ2-7): KAGVTQTPRYLIKTRGQQVTLSCSPISGHRSVSWYQQTPGQGLQFLFEYFSETQRNKGNFPGRFSGRQFSNSRSEMNVSTLELGDSALYLCASSKNGQGANEQYFGPGTRLTVT.

The chain recombines TRBV19 with TRBJ2-3, with TRBD1 identical over 8 bases. Germline V gene data show CDR1 as LNHDA and CDR2 as SQIVND (reference sequence). CDR3 length equals 15 residues. V gave up 9 bases and J gave up 2 bases; unmatched junction bases: 10. Here the CDR3 DNA reads TGTGCCAGCACATACAGGGGGATCTCCACAGATACGCAGTATTTT. This encodes CASTYRGISTDTQYF.

V is TRBV7-9 and J is TRBJ1-4, with 7 bases fitting TRBD1. The CDR3 spans 16 residues. The V gene end was trimmed by 6 bases and the J gene end by 1 base; junction bases not matched to a gene: 8. In germline, CDR1 is SEHNR, CDR2 FQNEAQ (reference sequence). As DNA, the CDR3 is TGTGCCAGCAGGACAGGGATCGGCGAAACTAATGAAAAACTGTTTTTT. Its protein is CASRTGIGETNEKLFF.

This clone has just a few counts. At one boundary the junction diverges from the germline segment, which might be a read error. Here the CDR3 DNA reads TGTGCTAGCAGCTTAGAAGGAGGCTCCTACAATGAGCAGTTCTTC. This gives the protein CASSLEGGSYNEQFF. V is TRBV7-7 and J is TRBJ2-1, with D possibly TRBD2 on 5 matching bases. The CDR3 contains 15 residues. Germline V gene data show CDR1 as SSHAT and CDR2 as FNYEAQ (reference sequence).

The chain joins TRBV5-4 to TRBJ2-6, with a weak D call TRBD1 (6 bases). Germline lookup yields CDR1 SGHNT and CDR2 YYREEE (reference sequence). This CDR3 is built from 19 residues. Trimming took 4 bases from V and 1 from J, leaving 21 bases between them. The chain's CDR3 is CASSPSLGGRISGANVLTF. In nucleotides, the CDR3 is TGTGCCAGCAGCCCAAGCTTAGGGGGTAGAATTTCTGGGGCCAACGTCCTGACTTTC.